A selection of T cell receptor beta chains follows, all from one sample in a study of T-cell memory formation after mild COVID-19. TCRdb processed the 5' RACE reads anew with MiXCR; each CDR3 protein has one entry. The sample includes some 250,000 distinct CDR3 sequences, more than 15% of them seen just once. Source material: PBMCs or a T cell subset sorted from them (not recorded which). The receptors here all came from a man between 18 and 29 years old who had mild COVID-19 (a few samples of this study predate the infection). Cell type and time point are not known. The CDR3 runs from the conserved cysteine through the conserved F or W. D genes are given only for firm matches. Rows give clone size only sometimes, using once, few, many, or a class for an expanded clone.

J,V,length,D,size,DNA,CDR3
TRBJ2-1,TRBV6-2/TRBV6-3,13,-,few,TGTGCCAGCAGTTACTCCTTCAGGCCGGAGCAGTTCTTC,CASSYSFRPEQFF
TRBJ1-5,TRBV5-4,18,-,-,TGTGCCAGCAGCTTGGCTCGCCAGAGGGGGTTGAACGATAGGTCCCAGCATTTT,CASSLARQRGLNDRSQHF
TRBJ2-3,TRBV12-3/TRBV12-4,14,TRBD2,many,TGTGCCAGCAGTTACGGGGGGGCCGGAGATACGCAGTATTTT,CASSYGGAGDTQYF
TRBJ2-7,TRBV9,14,-,few,TGTGCCAGCAGCGTAGCCCCCGTGGGGTCCGAGCAGTACTTC,CASSVAPVGSEQYF
TRBJ1-1,TRBV19,16,TRBD1,-,TGTGCCAGTAGTCCCCGTCCAGGGGGTTGGGACACTGAAGCTTTCTTT,CASSPRPGGWDTEAFF
TRBJ2-3,TRBV20-1,13,-,few,TGCAGTGCTCTGGGCGGTTCCACAGATACGCAGTATTTT,CSALGGSTDTQYF
TRBJ2-1,TRBV6-2/TRBV6-3,14,TRBD1,-,TGTGCCAGCAGCGCCTTTTGGACAGGCAGTATGCAGTTCTTC,CASSAFWTGSMQFF
TRBJ2-1,TRBV7-6,16,TRBD2,-,TGTGCCAGCAGCCCCGTCTTCTCGGGGGGAAACAATGAGCAGTTCTTC,CASSPVFSGGNNEQFF
TRBJ2-2,TRBV12-3/TRBV12-4,13,-,few,TGTGCCAGCAGTATTGTAGGGCCCGGGGAGCTGTTTTTT,CASSIVGPGELFF
TRBJ1-1,TRBV4-2,14,-,-,TGTGCCAGCAGCCTGCCGGGAAGGGGGACTGAAGCTTTCTTT,CASSLPGRGTEAFF
TRBJ2-5,TRBV9,14,-,few,TGTGCCAGCGGACCCCGGGTATACCAAGAGACCCAGTACTTC,CASGPRVYQETQYF
TRBJ1-3,TRBV20-1,14,-,few,TGCAGTGCTAGACACCCCGTGGCTGGAAACACCATATATTTT,CSARHPVAGNTIYF
TRBJ2-7,TRBV5-6,15,-,many,TGTGCCAGCAGCTTGGTGCGTGCGGGGAACTACGAGCAGTACTTC,CASSLVRAGNYEQYF
TRBJ2-3,TRBV29-1,14,TRBD2,few,TGCAGCACCCGACTAGCGGGGTTTGCAGATACGCAGTATTTT,CSTRLAGFADTQYF
TRBJ2-3,TRBV7-9,15,TRBD2,-,TGTGCCAGCAGCTCGCGACTAGCGGGGGGTGATACGCAGTATTTT,CASSSRLAGGDTQYF
TRBJ2-3,TRBV5-1,14,-,few,TGCGCCAGCAGCTGGCAGGACAGTAGAGATACGCAGTATTTT,CASSWQDSRDTQYF
TRBJ1-3,TRBV24-1,15,-,-,TGTGCCACCAGTGACCCGACCTCGGAGGGAAACACCATATATTTT,CATSDPTSEGNTIYF
TRBJ2-1,TRBV12-3/TRBV12-4,15,-,many,TGTGCCAGCAGTTTAGCGGGGGGTTCCTACAATGAGCAGTTCTTC,CASSLAGGSYNEQFF
TRBJ2-3,TRBV12-3/TRBV12-4,14,TRBD1,many,TGTGCCAGCAGCCCAGACCAAGCACAGGGGATACAGTATTTT,CASSPDQAQGIQYF
TRBJ1-5,TRBV20-1,15,-,-,TGCAGTGCCCGCACGTCCGTAGGGACGGGTCAGCCCCAGCATTTT,CSARTSVGTGQPQHF
TRBJ2-6,TRBV20-1,16,-,many,TGCAGTGCCAGCCGAACAGGTATCTCTGGGGCCAACGTCCTGACTTTC,CSASRTGISGANVLTF
TRBJ2-4,TRBV6-5,16,-,-,TGTGCCAGCAGTCATTCCCTTGGCGGGGCCAAAAACATTCAGTACTTC,CASSHSLGGAKNIQYF
TRBJ2-1,TRBV6-1,19,TRBD2,-,TGTGCCAGCAAAGGTTCGGGGGAGCCTAGCGGGGGCTCCTACAATGAGCAGTTCTTC,CASKGSGEPSGGSYNEQFF
TRBJ1-2,TRBV11-2,13,TRBD1,medium-sized,TGTGCCAGCAGCCCTGGACAGGACTATGGCTACACCTTC,CASSPGQDYGYTF
TRBJ2-5,TRBV7-2,16,TRBD2,-,TGTGCCAGCAGCTTAGTGGTCGGGAGGGCGTTGGAGACCCAGTACTTC,CASSLVVGRALETQYF
TRBJ1-1,TRBV29-1,13,-,-,TGCAGCGTAGCTACCCGGGGGGGAACTGAAGCTTTCTTT,CSVATRGGTEAFF